This TCR beta chain was recovered during a study of T cells in Graves' hyperthyroidism and ophthalmopathy. Diagnoses rested on clinical symptoms, serum thyroxine and TRAb, thyroid ultrasound and orbital computed tomography. Using less than 12 ml of fresh peripheral blood, PBMCs were prepared. This clonotype was observed at least ten times. The antigen is unknown. Amplification yielded TCR beta CDR3 regions, with RNA transcripts as the source. HTBI primers were used for first-round RT-PCR of the TCR CDR3. Via MiXCR, TCRdb re-called the multiplex PCR reads, giving one row per CDR3 protein. Counted here are roughly 400,000 distinct CDR3 sequences, over 12% occurring once; the ten biggest clones make up around 30%. Study-wide findings and caveats: A model of 13 V-J features distinguished ophthalmopathy from stable hyperthyroidism.

Trimming cost V 0 bases and J 1 base, with 8 bases left between them. This CDR3 contains 15 residues. Germline V gene lookup returns CDR1 MNHEY and CDR2 SMNVEV (reference sequence). The sequence was collected from a man aged 50-60 years with Graves' ophthalmopathy. J is TRBJ2-3 and V is TRBV27, with D possibly TRBD2 on 5 matching bases. The sample taken for sequencing was blood. The chain's CDR3 is CASSLSPRGTDTQYF. The CDR3, as DNA: TGTGCCAGCAGTTTATCGCCGCGGGGCACAGATACGCAGTATTTT.